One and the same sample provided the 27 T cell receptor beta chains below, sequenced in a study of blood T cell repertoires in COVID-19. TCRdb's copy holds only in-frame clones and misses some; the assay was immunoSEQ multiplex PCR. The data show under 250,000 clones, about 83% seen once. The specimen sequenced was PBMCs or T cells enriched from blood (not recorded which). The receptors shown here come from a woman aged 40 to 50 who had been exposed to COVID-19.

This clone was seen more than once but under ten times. CDR3 sequence: CAIRPGTGENEQFF. The CDR3 bases are TGTGCCATCAGACCTGGGACAGGGGAAAATGAGCAGTTCTTC. The chain uses TRBV10-3 and TRBJ2-1, with 10 bases matching TRBD1. After removal of 6 bases from V and 7 bases from J, the junction contained 6 bases not matched to a gene. CDR1 is ENHRY, CDR2 SYGVKD, per germline. This CDR3 has 14 residues.

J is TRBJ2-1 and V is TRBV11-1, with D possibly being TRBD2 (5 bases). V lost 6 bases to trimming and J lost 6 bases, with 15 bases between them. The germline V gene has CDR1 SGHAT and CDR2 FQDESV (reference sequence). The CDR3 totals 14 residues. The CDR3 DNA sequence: TGTGCCAGCAGTCATAATGGGGAGATCAATGAGCAGTTCTTC. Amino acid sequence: CASSHNGEINEQFF.

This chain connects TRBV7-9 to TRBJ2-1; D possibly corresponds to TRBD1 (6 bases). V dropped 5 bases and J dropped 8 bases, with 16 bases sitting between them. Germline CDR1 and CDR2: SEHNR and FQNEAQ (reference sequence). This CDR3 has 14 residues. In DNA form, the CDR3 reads TGTGCCAGCAGCCACCAGACAGGTGTGGATGAGCAGTTCTTC. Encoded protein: CASSHQTGVDEQFF.

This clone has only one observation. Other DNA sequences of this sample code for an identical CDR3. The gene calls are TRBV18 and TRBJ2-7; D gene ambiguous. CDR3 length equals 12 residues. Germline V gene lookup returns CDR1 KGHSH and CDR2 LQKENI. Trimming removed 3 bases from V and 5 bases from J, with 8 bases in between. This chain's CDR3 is CASSPSSDEQYF. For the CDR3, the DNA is TGTGCCAGCTCACCCTCGAGCGACGAGCAGTACTTC.

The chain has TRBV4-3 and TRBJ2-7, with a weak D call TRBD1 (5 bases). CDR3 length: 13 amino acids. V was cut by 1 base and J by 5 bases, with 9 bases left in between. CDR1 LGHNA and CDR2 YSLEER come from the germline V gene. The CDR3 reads CASSQGKTDEQYF. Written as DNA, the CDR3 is TGCGCCAGCAGCCAAGGGAAGACAGACGAGCAGTACTTC.

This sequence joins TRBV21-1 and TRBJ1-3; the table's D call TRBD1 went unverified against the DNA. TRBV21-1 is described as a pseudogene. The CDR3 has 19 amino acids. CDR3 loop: CASISSPDFTGTIGNTIYF. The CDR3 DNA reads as TGTGCCAGCATCTCTTCCCCTGATTTTACAGGGACGATCGGAAACACCATATATTTT.

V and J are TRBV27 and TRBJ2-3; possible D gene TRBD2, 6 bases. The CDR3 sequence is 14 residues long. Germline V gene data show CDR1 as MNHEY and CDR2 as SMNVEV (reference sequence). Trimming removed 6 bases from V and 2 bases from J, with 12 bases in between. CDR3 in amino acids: CASRLEGVTDTQYF. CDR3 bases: TGTGCCAGCAGACTGGAGGGTGTCACAGATACGCAGTATTTT.

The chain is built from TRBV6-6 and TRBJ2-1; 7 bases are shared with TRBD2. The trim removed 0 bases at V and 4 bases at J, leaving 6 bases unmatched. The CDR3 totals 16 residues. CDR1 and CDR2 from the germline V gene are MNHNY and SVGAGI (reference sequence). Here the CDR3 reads CASSYSIAGLYNEQFF. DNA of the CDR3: TGTGCCAGCAGTTACTCGATAGCGGGCCTTTACAATGAGCAGTTCTTC.

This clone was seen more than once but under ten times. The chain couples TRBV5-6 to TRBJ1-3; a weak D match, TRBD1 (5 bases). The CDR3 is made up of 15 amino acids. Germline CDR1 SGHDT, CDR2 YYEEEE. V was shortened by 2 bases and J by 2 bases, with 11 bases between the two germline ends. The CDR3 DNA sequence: TGTGCCAGCAGCTTTGACAGATCACCTGGAAACACCATATATTTT. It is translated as CASSFDRSPGNTIYF.

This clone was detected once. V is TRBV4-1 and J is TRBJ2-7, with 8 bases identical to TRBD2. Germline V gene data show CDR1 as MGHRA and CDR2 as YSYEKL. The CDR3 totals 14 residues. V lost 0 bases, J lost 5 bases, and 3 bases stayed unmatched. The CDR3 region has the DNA TGCGCCAGCAGCCAAGAGCGGGGGGATCACGAGCAGTACTTC. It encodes CASSQERGDHEQYF.

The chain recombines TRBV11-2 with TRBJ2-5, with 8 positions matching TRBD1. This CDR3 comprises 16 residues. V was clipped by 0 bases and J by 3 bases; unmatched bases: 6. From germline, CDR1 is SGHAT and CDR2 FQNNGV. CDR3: CASSLDRRDRKETQYF. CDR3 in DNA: TGTGCCAGCAGCTTAGATCGGAGGGACAGGAAAGAGACCCAGTACTTC.

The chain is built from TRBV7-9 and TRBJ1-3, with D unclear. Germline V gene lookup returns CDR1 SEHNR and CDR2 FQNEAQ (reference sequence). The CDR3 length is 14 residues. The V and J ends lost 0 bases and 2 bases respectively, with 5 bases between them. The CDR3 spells CASSLAATGNTIYF. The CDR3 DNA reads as TGTGCCAGCAGCTTAGCGGCCACTGGAAACACCATATATTTT. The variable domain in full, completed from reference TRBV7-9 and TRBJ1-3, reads DTGVSQNPRHKITKRGQNVTFRCDPISEHNRLYWYRQTLGQGPEFLTYFQNEAQLEKSRLLSDRFSAERPKGSFSTLEIQRTEQGDSAMYLCASSLAATGNTIYFGEGSWLTVV.

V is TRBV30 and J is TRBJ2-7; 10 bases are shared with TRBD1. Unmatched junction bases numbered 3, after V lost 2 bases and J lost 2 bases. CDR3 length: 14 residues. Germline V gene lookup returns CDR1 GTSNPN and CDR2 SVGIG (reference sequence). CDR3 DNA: TGTGCCTGGAGTATAGGGACAGGGGCCTACGAGCAGTACTTC. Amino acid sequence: CAWSIGTGAYEQYF.

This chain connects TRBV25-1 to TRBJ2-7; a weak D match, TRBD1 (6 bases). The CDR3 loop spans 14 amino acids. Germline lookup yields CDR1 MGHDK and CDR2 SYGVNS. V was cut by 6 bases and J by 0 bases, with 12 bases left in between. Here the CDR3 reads CASRPTGDSYEQYF. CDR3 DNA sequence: TGTGCCAGCAGACCGACAGGTGACTCCTACGAGCAGTACTTC.

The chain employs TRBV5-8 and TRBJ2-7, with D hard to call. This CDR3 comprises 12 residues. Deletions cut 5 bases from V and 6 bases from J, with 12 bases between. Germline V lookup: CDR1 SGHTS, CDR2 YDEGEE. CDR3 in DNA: TGTGCCAGCAGTCGGCTCAGGCTCGAGCAGTACTTC. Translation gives CASSRLRLEQYF.

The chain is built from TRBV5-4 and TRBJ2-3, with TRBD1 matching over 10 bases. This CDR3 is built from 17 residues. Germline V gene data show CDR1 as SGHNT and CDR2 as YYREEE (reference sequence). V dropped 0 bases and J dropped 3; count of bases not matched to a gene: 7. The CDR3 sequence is CASSLGPRTGGTDTQYF. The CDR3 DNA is TGTGCCAGCAGCTTGGGTCCTAGGACAGGGGGTACAGATACGCAGTATTTT.

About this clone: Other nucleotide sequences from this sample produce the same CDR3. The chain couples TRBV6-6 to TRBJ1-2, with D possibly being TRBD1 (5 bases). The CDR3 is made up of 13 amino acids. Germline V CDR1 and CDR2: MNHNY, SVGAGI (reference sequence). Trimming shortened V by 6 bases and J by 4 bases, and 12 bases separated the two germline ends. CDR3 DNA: TGTGCCAGCAGCCCAGGCGGGGGCTATGGCTACACCTTC. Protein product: CASSPGGGYGYTF.

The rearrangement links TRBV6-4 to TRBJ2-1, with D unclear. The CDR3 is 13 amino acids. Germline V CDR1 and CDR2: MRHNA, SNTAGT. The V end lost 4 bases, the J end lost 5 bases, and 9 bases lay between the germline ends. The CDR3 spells CASSVQADNEQFF. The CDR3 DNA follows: TGTGCCAGCAGTGTCCAGGCCGACAATGAGCAGTTCTTC.

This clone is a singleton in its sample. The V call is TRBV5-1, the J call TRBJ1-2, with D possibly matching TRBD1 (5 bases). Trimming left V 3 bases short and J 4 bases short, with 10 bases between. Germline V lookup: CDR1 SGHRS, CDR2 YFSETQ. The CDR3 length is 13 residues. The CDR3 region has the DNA TGCGCCAGCAGCTACACAGGCGGCTATGGCTACACCTTC. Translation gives CASSYTGGYGYTF.

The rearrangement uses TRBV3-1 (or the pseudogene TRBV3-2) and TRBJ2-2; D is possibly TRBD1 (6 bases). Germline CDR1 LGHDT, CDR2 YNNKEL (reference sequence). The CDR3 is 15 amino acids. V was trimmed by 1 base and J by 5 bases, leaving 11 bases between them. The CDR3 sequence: CASSQGVGQTGELFF. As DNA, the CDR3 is TGTGCCAGCAGCCAAGGAGTAGGACAGACCGGGGAGCTGTTTTTT.

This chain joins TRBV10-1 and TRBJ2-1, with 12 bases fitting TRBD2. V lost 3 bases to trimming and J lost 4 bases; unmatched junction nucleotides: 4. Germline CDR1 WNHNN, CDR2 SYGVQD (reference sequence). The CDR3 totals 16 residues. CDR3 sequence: CASSDGLAGIYNEQFF. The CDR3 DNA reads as TGCGCCAGCAGTGACGGACTAGCGGGGATATACAATGAGCAGTTCTTC.

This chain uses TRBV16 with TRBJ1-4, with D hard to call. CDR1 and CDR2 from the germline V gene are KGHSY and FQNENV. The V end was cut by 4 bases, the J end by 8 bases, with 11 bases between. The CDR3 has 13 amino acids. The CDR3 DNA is TGTGCCAGCAGCCTCGGACGGAGGGAAAAACTGTTTTTT. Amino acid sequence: CASSLGRREKLFF.

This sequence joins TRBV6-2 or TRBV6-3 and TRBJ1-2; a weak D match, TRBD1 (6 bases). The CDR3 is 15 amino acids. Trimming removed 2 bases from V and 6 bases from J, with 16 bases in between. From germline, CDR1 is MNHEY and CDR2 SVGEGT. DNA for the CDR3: TGTGCCAGCAGTTACCCGGCGGGGGGGGCTGATGGCTACACCTTC. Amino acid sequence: CASSYPAGGADGYTF.

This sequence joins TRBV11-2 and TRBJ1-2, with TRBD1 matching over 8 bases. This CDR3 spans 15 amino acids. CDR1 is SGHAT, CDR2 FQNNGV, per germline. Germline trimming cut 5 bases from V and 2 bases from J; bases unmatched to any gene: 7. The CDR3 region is CASSPLDRANYGYTF. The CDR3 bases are TGTGCCAGCAGCCCCTTGGACAGGGCAAACTATGGCTACACCTTC.

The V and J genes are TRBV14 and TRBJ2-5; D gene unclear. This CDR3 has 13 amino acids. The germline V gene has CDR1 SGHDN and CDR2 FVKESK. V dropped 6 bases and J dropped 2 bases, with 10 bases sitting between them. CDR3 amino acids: CASRGGAQETQYF. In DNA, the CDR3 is TGTGCCAGCAGAGGTGGAGCACAAGAGACCCAGTACTTC.

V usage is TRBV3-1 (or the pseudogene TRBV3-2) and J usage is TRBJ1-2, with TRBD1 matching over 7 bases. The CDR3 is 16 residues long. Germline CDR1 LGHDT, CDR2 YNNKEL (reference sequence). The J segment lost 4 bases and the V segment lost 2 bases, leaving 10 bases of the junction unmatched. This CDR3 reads CASSQFNRGGSYGYTF. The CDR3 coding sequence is TGTGCCAGCAGCCAATTTAACAGGGGTGGGAGCTATGGCTACACCTTC.

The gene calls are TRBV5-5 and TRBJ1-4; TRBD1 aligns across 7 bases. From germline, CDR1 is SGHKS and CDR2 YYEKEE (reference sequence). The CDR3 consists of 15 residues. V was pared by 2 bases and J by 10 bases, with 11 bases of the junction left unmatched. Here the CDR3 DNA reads TGTGCCAGCAGCTTCGTCGTGACAGGGAGTGTAAAACTGTTTTTT. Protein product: CASSFVVTGSVKLFF. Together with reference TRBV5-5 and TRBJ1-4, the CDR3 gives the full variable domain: DAGVTQSPTHLIKTRGQQVTLRCSPISGHKSVSWYQQVLGQGPQFIFQYYEKEERGRGNFPDRFSARQFPNYSSELNVNALLLGDSALYLCASSFVVTGSVKLFFGSGTQLSVL.